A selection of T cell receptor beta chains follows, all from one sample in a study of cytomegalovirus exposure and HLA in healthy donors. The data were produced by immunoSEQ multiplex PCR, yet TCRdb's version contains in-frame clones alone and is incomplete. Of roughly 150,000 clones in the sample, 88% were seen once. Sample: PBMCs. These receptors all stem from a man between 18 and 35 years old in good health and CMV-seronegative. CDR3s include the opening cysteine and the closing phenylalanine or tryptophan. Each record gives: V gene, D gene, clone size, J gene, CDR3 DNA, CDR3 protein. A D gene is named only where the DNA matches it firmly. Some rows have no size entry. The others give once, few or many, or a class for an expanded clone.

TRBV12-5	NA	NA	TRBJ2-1	TGTGCTAGTGCCCTGAGTGGGACAGCGAGGGGAGGGCAGTTCTTC	CASALSGTARGGQFF
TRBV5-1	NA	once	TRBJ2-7	TGCGCCAGCAGCCCAACACAGGGAAACTACGAGCAGTACTTC	CASSPTQGNYEQYF
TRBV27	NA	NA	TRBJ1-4	TGTGCCAGCAGTTTTGTCGGCCCGAGGACTAATGAAAAACTGTTTTTT	CASSFVGPRTNEKLFF
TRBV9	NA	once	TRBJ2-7	TGTGCCAGCAGCGTAGGGAGCCGGGGGAGCTATGTACAAAGCGAGCAGTACTTC	CASSVGSRGSYVQSEQYF
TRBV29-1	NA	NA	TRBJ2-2	TGCAGCGTTGAAGATGAGTCGGGTCCATACCCGAGAGGCACCGGGGAGCTGTTTTTT	CSVEDESGPYPRGTGELFF
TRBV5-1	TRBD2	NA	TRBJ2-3	TGCGCCAGCAGCGGAGGACTAGCCACAGATACGCAGTATTTT	CASSGGLATDTQYF
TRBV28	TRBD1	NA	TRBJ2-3	TGTGCCTCGGGGGGGACAGGGGGCACAGATACGCAGTATTTT	CASGGTGGTDTQYF
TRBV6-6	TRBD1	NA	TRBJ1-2	TGTGCCAGCAGACCGGGACAGGGCAATGGCTACACCTTC	CASRPGQGNGYTF
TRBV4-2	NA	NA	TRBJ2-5	TGTGCCAGCAGCCAAGGGGCCCGCCAAGAGACCCAGTACTTC	CASSQGARQETQYF
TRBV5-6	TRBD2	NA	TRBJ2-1	TGTGCCAGCAGCTTCGGGCTAGCGGGGGGGAATGAGCAGTTCTTC	CASSFGLAGGNEQFF
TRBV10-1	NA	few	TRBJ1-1	TGCGCCAGCAGTGTCCAACAGGAGACTGAAGCTTTCTTT	CASSVQQETEAFF
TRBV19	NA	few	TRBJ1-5	TGTGCCAGTAGTGAGGAGCCTTTTGGCAATCAGCCCCAGCATTTT	CASSEEPFGNQPQHF
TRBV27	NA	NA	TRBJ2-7	TGTGCCAGCAGTTTAGGGCTGGATACCTACGAGCAGTACTTC	CASSLGLDTYEQYF
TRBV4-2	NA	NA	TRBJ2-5	TGTGCCAGCAGCCAAGTATTCCTTCCTAAAGAGACCCAGTACTTC	CASSQVFLPKETQYF
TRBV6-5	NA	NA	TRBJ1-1	TGTGCCAGCAGTTACTGGGACAAGAACACTGAAGCTTTCTTT	CASSYWDKNTEAFF
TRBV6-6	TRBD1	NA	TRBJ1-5	TGTGCCAGCAGTGGACAGGGGCTGCGGCCCCAGCATTTT	CASSGQGLRPQHF
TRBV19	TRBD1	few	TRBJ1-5	TGTGCCAGTAGTATATCTTCCGGGACAGGGAATTTTCAGCCCCAGCATTTT	CASSISSGTGNFQPQHF
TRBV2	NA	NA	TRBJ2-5	TGTGCCAGCAGGGGGGGTAACAAAGAGACCCAGTACTTC	CASRGGNKETQYF
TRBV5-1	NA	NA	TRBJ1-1	TGCGCCAGCAGCTTCACCGGGAGCTTAAACACTGAAGCTTTCTTT	CASSFTGSLNTEAFF
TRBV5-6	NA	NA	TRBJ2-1	TGTGCCAGCAGCTTGGCCGGGGGAGTTGAGCAGTTCTTC	CASSLAGGVEQFF
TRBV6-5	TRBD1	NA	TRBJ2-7	TGTGCCAGCAGCGTTTGGGACAGACCCTACGAGCAGTACTTC	CASSVWDRPYEQYF
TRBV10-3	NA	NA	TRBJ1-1	TGTGCCATCAGGGGCCTGAACACTGAAGCTTTCTTT	CAIRGLNTEAFF
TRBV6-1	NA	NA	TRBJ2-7	TGTGCCAGCAGTGAAGGGGTGGCAGGGTGGACGGGGGATTTCGTGAGCCCATTATACGAGCAGTACTTC	CASSEGVAGWTGDFVSPLYEQYF
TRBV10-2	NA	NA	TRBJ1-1	TGCGCCAGCAGGGGCTTAACAGGGAACACTGAAGCTTTCTTT	CASRGLTGNTEAFF
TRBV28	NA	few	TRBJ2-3	TGTGCCAGCGTCCGGGCGGGATCGGATACGCAGTATTTT	CASVRAGSDTQYF
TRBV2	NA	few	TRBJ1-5	TGTGCCAGCAGTGAATGGGGGGTGCGCAATCAGCCCCAGCATTTT	CASSEWGVRNQPQHF
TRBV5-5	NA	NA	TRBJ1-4	TGTGCCAGCAGCTTGGCAGGAATTGAAAAACTGTTTTTT	CASSLAGIEKLFF
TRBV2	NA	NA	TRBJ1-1	TGTGCCAGCATACTTTCCGAAGCTTTCTTT	CASILSEAFF
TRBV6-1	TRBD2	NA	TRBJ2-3	TGTGCCAGCAAGATCGGCGGGAGTGGCGCAGATACGCAGTATTTT	CASKIGGSGADTQYF
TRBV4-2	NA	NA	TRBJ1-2	TGTGCCAGCAGCCAAGACAGCGTCTATGGCTACACCTTC	CASSQDSVYGYTF
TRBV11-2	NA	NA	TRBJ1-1	TGTGCCAGCAGTTCTATTAAGGGGGTTAACACTGAAGCTTTCTTT	CASSSIKGVNTEAFF
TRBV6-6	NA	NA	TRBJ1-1	TGTGCCAGCAGGAGCACTGAAGCTTTCTTT	CASRSTEAFF
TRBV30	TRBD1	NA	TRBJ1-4	TGTGCCTGGGGACCTAGCCGAGGGGGCTGGGAGGAAAAACTGTTTTTT	CAWGPSRGGWEEKLFF
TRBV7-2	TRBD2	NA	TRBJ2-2	TGTGCCAGCAGCTTAATTATGGGGACTAGCGCCGGGGAGCTGTTTTTT	CASSLIMGTSAGELFF
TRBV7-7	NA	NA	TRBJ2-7	TGTGCTAGCAGCTTAGGAACAGGAACCTCCTACGAGCAGTACTTC	CASSLGTGTSYEQYF
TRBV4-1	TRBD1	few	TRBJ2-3	TGCGCCAGCAGCCCGTACAGGGGGTCTGCCACAGATACGCAGTATTTT	CASSPYRGSATDTQYF
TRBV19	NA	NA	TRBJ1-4	TGTGCCAGTAGTAAACGTGCGGAACTCAATGAAAAACTGTTTTTT	CASSKRAELNEKLFF
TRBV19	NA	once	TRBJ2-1	TGTGCCAGTAGTATAAGCACCGGTGAGCAGTTCTTC	CASSISTGEQFF
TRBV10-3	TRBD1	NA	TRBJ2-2	TGTGCCATCAGCCAGACTACGGGACAGGGGAACACCGGGGAGCTGTTTTTT	CAISQTTGQGNTGELFF
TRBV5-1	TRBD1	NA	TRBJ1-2	TGCGCCAGCAGCTTCGAGGGACAGGGCACTTATGGCTACACCTTC	CASSFEGQGTYGYTF
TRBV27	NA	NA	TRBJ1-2	TGTGCCAGCAGTTTAGGGGGAGGCTATGGCTACACCTTC	CASSLGGGYGYTF
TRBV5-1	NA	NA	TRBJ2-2	TGCGCCAGCAGCGATTCGGACACCGGGGAGCTGTTTTTT	CASSDSDTGELFF
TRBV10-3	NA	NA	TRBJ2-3	TGTGCCATCAGTGAGTCGTCAGGGGTAGATACGCAGTATTTT	CAISESSGVDTQYF
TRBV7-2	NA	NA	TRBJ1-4	TGTGCCAGCAGCTTAGCCAGTTATAATGAAAAACTGTTTTTT	CASSLASYNEKLFF
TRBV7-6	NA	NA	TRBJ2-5	TGTGCCAGCAGCCAATTCCCACCAAGTGGGGGGGCCCAAGAGACCCAGTACTTC	CASSQFPPSGGAQETQYF
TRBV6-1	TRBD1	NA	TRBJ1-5	TGTGCCAGCAGTGAAGCGGATAGGGGGCGGCAGCCCCAGCATTTT	CASSEADRGRQPQHF
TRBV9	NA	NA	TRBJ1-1	TGTGCCAGCAGCGCCACCATGACTCCTGGGTCATCCATGAACACTGAAGCTTTCTTT	CASSATMTPGSSMNTEAFF
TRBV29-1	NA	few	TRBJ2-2	TGCAGCGTTTTACCCCTCCAGTCGAACACCGGGGAGCTGTTTTTT	CSVLPLQSNTGELFF
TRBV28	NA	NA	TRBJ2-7	TGTGCCAGCAGTTCACCCCGTAGTAGCGGAAACTCCTACGAGCAGTACTTC	CASSSPRSSGNSYEQYF
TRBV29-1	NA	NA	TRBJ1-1	TGCAGCGCCGCCGGTTCAATGAACACTGAAGCTTTCTTT	CSAAGSMNTEAFF
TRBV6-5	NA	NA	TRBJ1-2	TGTGCCAGCAGCCAAATGGGGGGTATCATCTATGGCTACACCTTC	CASSQMGGIIYGYTF
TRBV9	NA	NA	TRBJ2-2	TGTGCCAGCAGCGGCGGAGGGGACACCGGGGAGCTGTTTTTT	CASSGGGDTGELFF
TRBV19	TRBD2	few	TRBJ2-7	TGTGCCAGTAGTATAGGCGGGACTAGTCGTGAGCAGTACTTC	CASSIGGTSREQYF